Listed here is a single T cell receptor beta chain. This clonotype was seen more than once but under ten times. No cognate antigen has been identified for it. Base qualities are not provided; no much larger clone lies one nucleotide away. The data stem from a study of T-cell reconstitution after alpha-beta-depleted transplantation in children (dated by TCRdb to the mid-2010s). Notes on the research overall: Using TCR repertoire profiling, the study followed T-cell immune reconstitution in a quantitative way in children after TCRalphabeta/CD19-depleted allogeneic hematopoietic cell transplantation.

In the germline V gene, CDR1 corresponds to SGHTA and CDR2 to FQGNSA. Reading from cysteine to phenylalanine, the CDR3 counts 17 amino acids. The kept DNA is CDR3 alone, 51 bases in frame from the first base. Unmatched junction bases come to 7, with V trimmed by 2 bases and J by 3 bases. The treatment or condition label on this specimen signifies: allogeneic hematopoietic cell transplantation with graft depleted of TCRalphabeta T cells and CD19 B cells. TCRalphabeta/CD19-depleted allogeneic hematopoietic cell grafts were given to the transplant recipients, all of whom were children. The method was PCR. Instrument on record: Illumina HiSeq 2500. TCR library preparation used molecular barcoding, with unique molecular identifiers applied to normalize quantification of the TCRbeta repertoire. Starting from the raw public reads, TCRdb applied fastp trimming at Q25, assembled clones with MiXCR and retained in-frame beta chains. Each CDR3 protein appears once, grouped with its most common genes and DNA. Within this sample are 250,000 to 400,000 distinct CDR3 sequences, with approximately 20% of them counted one time only. The ten most abundant clones make up over 9.5% of the sample.

Paper-wide results and their limitations: Over subsequent months, a decline in hyperexpanded clone frequencies was noted, and after one year, T-cell counts and TCRbeta diversity were mostly ascribed to newly produced T cells. The apparently early alphabetaT-cell count recovery about two months after transplant was reportedly dependent on only several hundred rapidly expanded clones derived from non-depleted graft cells. In some patients, the high TCRbeta diversity seen at day 60 was put down to recipient T cells and intrathymic progenitors that had survived conditioning.

This receptor was identified in a male patient younger than 18 who had a stem cell transplant for acute lymphoblastic leukemia, so the T cells may come from the graft donor. The specimen was PBMCs, mostly from graft donor cells, collected 180 days after TCRalphabeta/CD19-depleted stem cell transplant. This chain is built from TRBV7-2 and TRBJ2-1, and TRBD2 aligns with 10 junction nucleotides. The nucleotides are TGTGCCAGCAGCTTATTGCTAGCGGGAGCTGACTACAATGAGCAGTTCTTC. It codes for CASSLLLAGADYNEQFF.